This T cell receptor (beta chain) appears in the sequencing data of a study of chemoradiotherapy in HPV16-positive cancers. Only one count was recorded for this clone. Its antigen remains unknown. Study observations and caveats: Non-HPV-specific T cells did not expand in tumors during treatment, whereas candidate HPV-specific clones and E7-related motifs did.

TCRdb keeps only in-frame clones here, not all; method: immunoSEQ multiplex PCR. The table has around 16,000 clones, about four fifths seen once. The sample here was taken from a patient who underwent chemoradiotherapy. The TCR sequence derives from a human donor with HPV-associated anogenital cancer.

CDR3 DNA: TGTGCCAGCAGGAGACAGGGCCATTTAGCCAAAAACATTCAGTACTTC. Residues: CASRRQGHLAKNIQYF. V and J are TRBV5-6 and TRBJ2-4; 7 bases are shared with TRBD1. V shed 5 bases and J 0 bases; nucleotides not matched to a gene: 8. The CDR3 is 16 residues long. Germline CDR1 and CDR2: SGHDT and YYEEEE.